Listed here is a single TCR beta chain. This sample is drawn from a study of blood T cell repertoires in COVID-19. Overall study context: PBMCs, B-cell-depleted T cells, or T cells were the source of the cDNA or gDNA that made up the material.

The V and J ends lost 2 bases and 0 bases respectively, with 2 bases between them. The CDR3 has 13 amino acids. Per the germline V gene, CDR1 is MNHEY and CDR2 is SVGAGI. Method: immunoSEQ multiplex PCR; TCRdb's copy keeps in-frame clones and lacks some. The sample shows 35,000 to 50,000 clones, 70% to 90% of them seen only once. The TCR was taken from a man aged 65 to 85 with acute or convalescent COVID-19. The J gene is TRBJ1-5, the V gene TRBV6-5, with D hard to call. What was sequenced was peripheral blood. This chain's CDR3 is CASSYRSNQPQHF. CDR3 DNA sequence: TGTGCCAGCAGTTACCGTAGCAATCAGCCCCAGCATTTT.